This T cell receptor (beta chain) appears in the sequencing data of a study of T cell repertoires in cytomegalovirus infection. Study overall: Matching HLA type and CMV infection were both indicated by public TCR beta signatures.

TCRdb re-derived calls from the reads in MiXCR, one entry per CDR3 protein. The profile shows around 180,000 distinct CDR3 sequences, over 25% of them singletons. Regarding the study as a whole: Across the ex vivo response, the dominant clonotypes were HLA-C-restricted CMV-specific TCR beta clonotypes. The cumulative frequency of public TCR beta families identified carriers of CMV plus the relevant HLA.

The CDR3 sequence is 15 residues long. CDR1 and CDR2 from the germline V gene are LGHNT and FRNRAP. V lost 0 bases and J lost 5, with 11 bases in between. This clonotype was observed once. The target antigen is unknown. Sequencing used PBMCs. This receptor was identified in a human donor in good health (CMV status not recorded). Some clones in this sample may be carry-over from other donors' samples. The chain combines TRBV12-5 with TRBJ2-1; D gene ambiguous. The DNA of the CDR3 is TGTGCTAGTGGTTTGGTACCAGGTCCTGACAATGAGCAGTTCTTC. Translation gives CASGLVPGPDNEQFF.